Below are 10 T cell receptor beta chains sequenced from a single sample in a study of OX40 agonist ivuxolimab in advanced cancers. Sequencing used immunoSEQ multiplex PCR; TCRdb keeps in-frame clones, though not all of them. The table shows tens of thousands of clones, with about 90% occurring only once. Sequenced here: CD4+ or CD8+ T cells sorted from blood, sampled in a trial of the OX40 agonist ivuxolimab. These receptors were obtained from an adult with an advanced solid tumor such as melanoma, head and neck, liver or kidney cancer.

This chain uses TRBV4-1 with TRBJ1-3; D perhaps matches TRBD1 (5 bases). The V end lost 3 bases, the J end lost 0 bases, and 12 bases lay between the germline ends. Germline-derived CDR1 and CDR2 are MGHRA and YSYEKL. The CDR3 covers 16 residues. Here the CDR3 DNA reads TGCGCCAGCAGCCAGATGGTACAGGACTCTGGAAACACCATATATTTT. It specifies CASSQMVQDSGNTIYF.

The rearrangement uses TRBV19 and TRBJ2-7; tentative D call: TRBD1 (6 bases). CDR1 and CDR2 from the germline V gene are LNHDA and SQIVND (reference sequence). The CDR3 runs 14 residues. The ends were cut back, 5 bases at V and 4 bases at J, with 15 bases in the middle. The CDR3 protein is CASSSQEGGYEQYF. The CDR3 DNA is TGTGCCAGTAGTTCACAGGAAGGGGGTTACGAGCAGTACTTC.

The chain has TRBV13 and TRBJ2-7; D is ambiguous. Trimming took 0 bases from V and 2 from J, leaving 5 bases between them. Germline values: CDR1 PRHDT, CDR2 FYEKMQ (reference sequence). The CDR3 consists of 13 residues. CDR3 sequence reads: CASSLGRTYEQYF. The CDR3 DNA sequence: TGTGCCAGCAGCTTAGGTAGAACCTACGAGCAGTACTTC.

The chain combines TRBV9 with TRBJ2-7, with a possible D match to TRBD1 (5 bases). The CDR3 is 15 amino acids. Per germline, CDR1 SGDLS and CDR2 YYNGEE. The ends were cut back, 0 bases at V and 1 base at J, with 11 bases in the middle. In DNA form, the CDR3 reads TGTGCCAGCAGCGTAGCCTACGGACATTCCTACGAGCAGTACTTC. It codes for CASSVAYGHSYEQYF.

CDR3 in amino acids: CASSPRLAGAYEQYF. For the CDR3, the DNA is TGTGCCAGCAGTCCGAGACTAGCGGGGGCCTACGAGCAGTACTTC. The chain links TRBV28 to TRBJ2-7; the match to TRBD2 covers 12 bases. V lost 5 bases, J lost 2 bases, and 4 bases stayed unmatched. The CDR3 contains 15 residues. CDR1 is MDHEN and CDR2 is SYDVKM in the germline V gene. The entire variable domain, with the rest obtained from reference TRBV28 and TRBJ2-7, is as follows: DVKVTQSSRYLVKRTGEKVFLECVQDMDHENMFWYRQDPGLGLRLIYFSYDVKMKEKGDIPEGYSVSREKKERFSLILESASTNQTSMYLCASSPRLAGAYEQYFGPGTRLTVT.

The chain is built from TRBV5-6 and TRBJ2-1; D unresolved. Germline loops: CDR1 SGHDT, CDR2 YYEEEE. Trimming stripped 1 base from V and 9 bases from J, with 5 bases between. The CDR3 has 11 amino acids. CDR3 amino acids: CASSLSIEQFF. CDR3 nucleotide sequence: TGTGCCAGCAGCTTGTCGATTGAGCAGTTCTTC.

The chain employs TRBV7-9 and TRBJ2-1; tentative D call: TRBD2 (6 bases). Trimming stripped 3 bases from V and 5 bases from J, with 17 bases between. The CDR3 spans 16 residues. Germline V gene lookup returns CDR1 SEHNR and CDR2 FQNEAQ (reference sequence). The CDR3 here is CASSFSGDLTNNEQFF. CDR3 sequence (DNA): TGTGCCAGCAGCTTTTCGGGAGACCTAACTAACAATGAGCAGTTCTTC.

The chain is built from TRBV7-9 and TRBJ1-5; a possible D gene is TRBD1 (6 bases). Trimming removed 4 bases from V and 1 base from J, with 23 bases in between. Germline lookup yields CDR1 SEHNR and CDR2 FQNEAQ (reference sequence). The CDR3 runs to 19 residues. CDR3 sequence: CASSSSELTGGASNQPQHF. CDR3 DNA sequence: TGTGCCAGCAGCTCCTCCGAACTGACAGGAGGGGCAAGCAATCAGCCCCAGCATTTT.

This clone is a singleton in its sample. The CDR3 DNA follows: TGTGCCAGCAGTCCTAGACTAGCCCCCTCCTACGAGCAGTACTTC. Its protein product is CASSPRLAPSYEQYF. The rearrangement uses TRBV5-6 and TRBJ2-7, with 7 bases that match TRBD2. V lost 5 bases to trimming and J lost 0 bases; unmatched junction nucleotides: 8. The germline gives CDR1 SGHDT, CDR2 YYEEEE. The CDR3 runs to 15 residues.

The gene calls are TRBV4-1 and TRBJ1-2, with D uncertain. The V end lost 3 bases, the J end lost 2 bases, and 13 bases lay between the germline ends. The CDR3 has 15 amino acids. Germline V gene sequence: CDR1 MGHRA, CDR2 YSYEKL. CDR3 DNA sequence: TGCGCCAGCAGCCAGGCGAGCGGGAAAAACTATGGCTACACCTTC. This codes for CASSQASGKNYGYTF.